At least ten counts were recorded for the clone carrying this TCR beta chain. CDR3 length: 14 residues. V was cut by 5 bases and J by 2 bases, with 14 bases left in between. From germline, CDR1 is SGHRS and CDR2 YFSETQ. The data were taken from a study of T-cell reconstitution after alpha-beta-depleted transplantation in children. Preparation of the TCRbeta library involved a method that used unique molecular identifiers. TCRdb ran MiXCR on the PCR reads and lists one entry per CDR3 protein. This sample yields under 300,000 distinct CDR3 sequences, of which around 8.9% are seen a single time; approximately 5% belongs to the top ten.

This specimen consisted of PBMCs from the stem cell graft donor, obtained from the stem cell graft. The receptor's source is a human donor who donated a stem cell graft to a child with SCID. The gene calls are TRBV5-1 and TRBJ2-7; the D is unclear. The CDR3 bases are TGCGCCAGCAGTCTCACGCCGGGCCCCTACGAGCAGTACTTC. It specifies CASSLTPGPYEQYF.